Following are 19 T cell receptor beta chains from one sample sequenced in a study of blood T cell repertoires in COVID-19 (dated by TCRdb to 2020 to 2022). Receptor libraries were prepared by the immunoSEQ multiplex PCR assay. The clones in this table, taken by TCRdb from immuneACCESS, are in-frame only. Not every clone is retained; where verified, under half of the shortfall comes from an unresolved V gene, and the cause of the rest is unknown. The sample records 25,000 to 30,000 clones, 60% to 80% of which are singletons. Roughly 20% of the sample rests with the top ten. Input material: peripheral blood. Every receptor here comes from a boy under 10 years old with active or convalescent COVID-19.

The J gene is TRBJ1-3, the V gene TRBV6-6; 8 positions match TRBD1. Germline CDR1 reads MNHNY; CDR2 reads SVGAGI (reference sequence). The J segment lost 0 bases and the V segment lost 6 bases, leaving 4 bases of the junction unmatched. The CDR3 consists of 15 residues. CDR3 nucleotide sequence: TGTGCCAGCAGCCCCGGACAGGGCTCTGGAAACACCATATATTTT. Amino acid sequence: CASSPGQGSGNTIYF.

The rearrangement links TRBV14 to TRBJ2-7; D may be TRBD1 (5 bases). Germline values: CDR1 SGHDN, CDR2 FVKESK. CDR3 length: 16 residues. Deletions cut 4 bases from V and 4 bases from J, with 20 bases between. CDR3 in amino acids: CASSLYRAQGVYEQYF. The CDR3 coding sequence is TGTGCCAGCAGCCTCTATCGGGCTCAGGGTGTATACGAGCAGTACTTC.

V usage is TRBV9 and J usage is TRBJ2-5; TRBD2 matches 9 bases. J was trimmed by 1 base and V by 0 bases; bases with no gene match: 16. The CDR3 sequence is 20 residues long. The V gene's germline CDR1 is SGDLS and CDR2 YYNGEE. This CDR3 reads CASSVAGMVVSGGTQETQYF. In DNA form, the CDR3 reads TGTGCCAGCAGCGTAGCCGGCATGGTGGTTAGCGGGGGTACCCAAGAGACCCAGTACTTC.

The V call is TRBV30, the J call TRBJ2-6; D not certain. The V end was cut by 6 bases, the J end by 0 bases, with 6 bases between. The CDR3 spans 13 residues. The germline CDR1 and CDR2 sequences are GTSNPN and SVGIG (reference sequence). CDR3: CACRLSGANVLTF. CDR3 coding DNA: TGTGCCTGCCGTCTCTCTGGGGCCAACGTCCTGACTTTC.

The chain recombines TRBV9 with TRBJ2-3; 9 bases map to TRBD2. Trimming at V came to 0 bases and at J to 2 bases, leaving 4 bases not matched to a gene. CDR1 is SGDLS and CDR2 is YYNGEE in the germline V gene. The CDR3 sequence is 16 residues long. CDR3 sequence reads: CASSVGAGGLTDTQYF. The CDR3 nucleotides are TGTGCCAGCAGCGTAGGGGCGGGAGGGCTCACAGATACGCAGTATTTT.

This clone was counted between two and nine times. This chain joins TRBV7-9 and TRBJ1-1; D uncertain. The V gene's germline CDR1 is SEHNR and CDR2 FQNEAQ (reference sequence). V lost 2 bases and J 1 base, leaving 5 bases between the germline ends. The CDR3 extends over 13 amino acids. The CDR3 DNA reads as TGTGCCAGCAGCTTAAGCCAGAACACTGAAGCTTTCTTT. Translating gives CASSLSQNTEAFF. Filled out from reference TRBV7-9 and TRBJ1-1, the complete variable domain reads DTGVSQNPRHKITKRGQNVTFRCDPISEHNRLYWYRQTLGQGPEFLTYFQNEAQLEKSRLLSDRFSAERPKGSFSTLEIQRTEQGDSAMYLCASSLSQNTEAFFGQGTRLTVV.

The V and J genes are TRBV28 and TRBJ1-2; no clear D gene. This CDR3 is built from 12 residues. Germline V gives CDR1 MDHEN, CDR2 SYDVKM. Trimming left V 6 bases short and J 8 bases short, with 13 bases between. For the CDR3, the DNA is TGTGCCAGCAGCCCGGCGGGAGGGGGCTACACCTTC. Encoded protein: CASSPAGGGYTF.

V gene TRBV19 combines with J gene TRBJ2-3; tentatively, D is TRBD1 (5 bases). V was trimmed by 3 bases and J by 0 bases, leaving 13 bases between them. Germline V gene sequence: CDR1 LNHDA, CDR2 SQIVND (reference sequence). The length of the CDR3 is 16 residues. The CDR3 DNA follows: TGTGCCAGTAGTATTCCAAACAGGCCGAGCACAGATACGCAGTATTTT. Translation gives CASSIPNRPSTDTQYF.

The V gene is TRBV18, the J gene TRBJ2-3; 8 nucleotides agree with TRBD2. CDR3 length: 18 amino acids. Unmatched junction bases numbered 10, after V lost 0 bases and J lost 2 bases. The germline V gene encodes CDR1 KGHSH and CDR2 LQKENI. The CDR3 bases are TGTGCCAGCTCACCACCTGATTCGGGACTAGTATTCACAGATACGCAGTATTTT. It codes for CASSPPDSGLVFTDTQYF.

The chain has TRBV7-9 and TRBJ2-2, with TRBD2 as a possible D gene (5 bases). Between the trimmed V and J ends, which lost 0 bases and 4 bases, there was a span of 9 bases. Germline V gene sequence: CDR1 SEHNR, CDR2 FQNEAQ (reference sequence). The CDR3 is 15 amino acids. In DNA, the CDR3 is TGTGCCAGCAGCTTAGCGAGGGAGCTCACCGGGGAGCTGTTTTTT. It yields the protein CASSLARELTGELFF.

V gene TRBV19 combines with J gene TRBJ1-6; 10 bases are a match to TRBD1. Trimming took 6 bases from V and 8 from J; bases not matched to a gene: 7. CDR1 LNHDA and CDR2 SQIVND come from the germline V gene (reference sequence). The CDR3 is 15 residues long. DNA for the CDR3: TGTGCCAGTAGCCGAGGGACAGGGGTCCATTCACCCCTCCACTTT. The encoded protein is CASSRGTGVHSPLHF.

The gene calls are TRBV9 and TRBJ2-3; 10 bases line up with TRBD2. The CDR3 totals 18 residues. Germline V gene lookup returns CDR1 SGDLS and CDR2 YYNGEE. V was clipped by 1 base and J by 4 bases; unmatched bases: 12. CDR3 in DNA: TGTGCCAGCAGCGTACAGGGAGCGGGGGGGCTTCTATCAGATACGCAGTATTTT. It is translated as CASSVQGAGGLLSDTQYF.

The sample holds a few counts of this clone. The V call is TRBV28, the J call TRBJ2-6; weak D call: TRBD2 (6 bases). CDR1 MDHEN and CDR2 SYDVKM come from the germline V gene. V was trimmed by 7 bases and J by 5 bases, leaving 12 bases between them. This CDR3 region has 14 residues. The CDR3 nucleotides are TGTGCCAGCAAGGGACTTCGCTGGGCCAACGTCCTGACTTTC. The encoded protein is CASKGLRWANVLTF.

The chain recombines TRBV6-6 with TRBJ2-1; D is uncertain. Per germline, CDR1 MNHNY and CDR2 SVGAGI (reference sequence). Trimming removed 10 bases at V and 0 bases at J, with 10 bases between. This CDR3 spans 13 amino acids. CDR3 in DNA: TGTGCCACCCTTACAAGCTCCTACAATGAGCAGTTCTTC. This translates into CATLTSSYNEQFF.

The rearrangement joins TRBV6-5 to TRBJ1-1, with D possibly being TRBD1 (5 bases). The CDR3 length is 15 residues. Trimming left V 6 bases short and J 1 base short, with 15 bases between. Germline V CDR1 and CDR2: MNHEY, SVGAGI. The CDR3 here is CASSGPWGGNTEAFF. Here the CDR3 DNA reads TGTGCCAGCAGCGGGCCTTGGGGGGGGAACACTGAAGCTTTCTTT.

The chain couples TRBV3-1 (or the pseudogene TRBV3-2) to TRBJ2-7; possibly TRBD1 for D (6 bases). The CDR3 contains 12 residues. V was clipped by 6 bases and J by 6 bases, with 12 bases between them. Germline values: CDR1 LGHDT, CDR2 YNNKEL (reference sequence). The CDR3 nucleotides are TGTGCCAGCAGACAGGGAACTCGCGAGCAGTACTTC. This translates into CASRQGTREQYF.

The chain joins TRBV15 to TRBJ2-7; 11 bases map to TRBD1. The CDR3 is 17 residues long. Germline values: CDR1 LNHNV, CDR2 YYDKDF (reference sequence). V trimming: 0 bases; J trimming: 2 bases; junction bases outside the gene matches: 6. CDR3 sequence (DNA): TGTGCCACCAGCAGAGATCTTCGGGGACAGGGGGCCTACGAGCAGTACTTC. Translated, it gives CATSRDLRGQGAYEQYF.

V and J are TRBV29-1 and TRBJ2-1; maybe TRBD2 (6 bases). CDR1 SQVTM and CDR2 ANQGSEA come from the germline V gene. This CDR3 has 14 amino acids. V gave up 4 bases and J gave up 4 bases, with 14 bases separating them. CDR3 nucleotide sequence: TGCAGCGTTGGGGTGGGACTCCAATACAATGAGCAGTTCTTC. This codes for CSVGVGLQYNEQFF.

CDR3 loop: CASSLAPVLAGEMTQYF. In DNA, the CDR3 is TGTGCCAGCAGCCTCGCCCCCGTACTAGCGGGGGAGATGACCCAGTACTTC. The chain carries TRBV7-2 and TRBJ2-5; 11 nucleotides match TRBD2. The CDR3 consists of 17 residues. V lost 5 bases, J lost 7 bases, and 15 bases stayed unmatched. Germline V lookup: CDR1 SGHTA, CDR2 FQGNSA.